This T cell receptor beta chain originates from a study of control samples from healthy donors and cancer patients. CDR3 length: 15 amino acids. The V and J ends lost 6 bases and 0 bases respectively, with 12 bases between them. Germline values: CDR1 LNHDA, CDR2 SQIVND (reference sequence). The protocol was immunoSEQ multiplex PCR, while the TCRdb copy is restricted to in-frame clones and leaves out a portion. Of about 58,000 clones detected, about 89% appear once; the ten largest clones hold roughly 12%. The source is a woman between 55 and 75 years old with lung cancer. This chain joins TRBV19 and TRBJ2-1; D perhaps matches TRBD1 (6 bases). The sample consisted of PBMCs. The CDR3: CASRRQESSYNEQFF. The CDR3, as DNA: TGTGCCAGTAGGCGACAGGAGAGCTCCTACAATGAGCAGTTCTTC.